The rows below give T cell receptor beta chains drawn from one sample of a study of T cells in Graves' hyperthyroidism and ophthalmopathy. TCRdb re-analysed the multiplex PCR reads in MiXCR, keeping a single row per CDR3 protein. Among 90,000 to 120,000 distinct CDR3 sequences listed, around a sixth were seen once. Sequencing was carried out using blood. The source is a woman aged 45-60 years with Graves' hyperthyroidism. Both conserved end residues are part of each CDR3. Each record gives: clone size, D gene, J gene, V gene, CDR3 length, CDR3 DNA, CDR3 protein. A D gene is named only where the DNA matches it firmly. The listing skips clone size in some rows; elsewhere it reads once, few, many or a size class.

clone_size: NA
d_call: TRBD1
j_call: TRBJ1-2
v_call: TRBV20-1
cdr3_length: 12
cdr3_nt: TGCAGTGTCCCGACAGGGGGGAATGGCTACACCTTC
cdr3_aa: CSVPTGGNGYTF

clone_size: NA
d_call: NA
j_call: TRBJ2-5
v_call: TRBV28
cdr3_length: 15
cdr3_nt: TGTGCCAGCAGTCGTCCAGCGGCCACCCAAGAGACCCAGTACTTC
cdr3_aa: CASSRPAATQETQYF

clone_size: many
d_call: TRBD1
j_call: TRBJ2-3
v_call: TRBV19
cdr3_length: 13
cdr3_nt: TGTGCCAGTAGTATCGGGACAGAAAATACGCAGTATTTT
cdr3_aa: CASSIGTENTQYF

clone_size: many
d_call: NA
j_call: TRBJ1-4
v_call: TRBV3-1
cdr3_length: 16
cdr3_nt: TGTGCCAGCAGCCTCTCCCCGGGCAGCCGGAATGAAAAACTGTTTTTT
cdr3_aa: CASSLSPGSRNEKLFF

clone_size: NA
d_call: TRBD1
j_call: TRBJ1-2
v_call: TRBV4-2
cdr3_length: 17
cdr3_nt: TGTGCCAGCAGCCCCCCCCCCGGGACAGGGTCCAACTATGGCTACACCTTC
cdr3_aa: CASSPPPGTGSNYGYTF

clone_size: many
d_call: NA
j_call: TRBJ2-7
v_call: TRBV30
cdr3_length: 14
cdr3_nt: TGTGCCTGGAGTGTAACGGGGATCCCCTACGAGCAGTACTTC
cdr3_aa: CAWSVTGIPYEQYF

clone_size: many
d_call: TRBD2
j_call: TRBJ2-1
v_call: TRBV12-3/TRBV12-4
cdr3_length: 19
cdr3_nt: TGTGCCAGCAGTTTGGGAAGCGGGAGGTTTTCGAGCTCCTACAATGAGCAGTTCTTC
cdr3_aa: CASSLGSGRFSSSYNEQFF

clone_size: many
d_call: NA
j_call: TRBJ1-5
v_call: TRBV27
cdr3_length: 15
cdr3_nt: TGTGCCAGCAGTTTGGGCTTTCCTAGCAATCAGCCCCAGCATTTT
cdr3_aa: CASSLGFPSNQPQHF

clone_size: many
d_call: NA
j_call: TRBJ2-5
v_call: TRBV27
cdr3_length: 13
cdr3_nt: TGTGCCAGCAGTCCCCTAGGGTCGGAGACCCAGTACTTC
cdr3_aa: CASSPLGSETQYF

clone_size: many
d_call: TRBD2
j_call: TRBJ2-2
v_call: TRBV11-3
cdr3_length: 14
cdr3_nt: TGTGCCAGCAGCATAGGACTAGCGAGTGGGGAGCTGTTTTTT
cdr3_aa: CASSIGLASGELFF

clone_size: many
d_call: NA
j_call: TRBJ2-5
v_call: TRBV19
cdr3_length: 17
cdr3_nt: TGTGCCAGTAGTATTTGGGGTGGGTGGACCCAGAAAGAGACCCAGTACTTC
cdr3_aa: CASSIWGGWTQKETQYF

clone_size: NA
d_call: NA
j_call: TRBJ2-2
v_call: TRBV18
cdr3_length: 17
cdr3_nt: TGTGCCAGCTCACCACTACAGGACCGAGCGAACACCGGGGAGCTGTTTTTT
cdr3_aa: CASSPLQDRANTGELFF

clone_size: many
d_call: NA
j_call: TRBJ2-1
v_call: TRBV7-9
cdr3_length: 13
cdr3_nt: TGTGCCGCCAATATAGCGGTTATGGATGAGCAGTTCTTC
cdr3_aa: CAANIAVMDEQFF

clone_size: many
d_call: TRBD1
j_call: TRBJ2-6
v_call: TRBV20-1
cdr3_length: 18
cdr3_nt: TGCAGTGCTAGAAGAAGTCGGACAGGGGGCTCTGGGGCCAACGTCCTGACTTTC
cdr3_aa: CSARRSRTGGSGANVLTF

clone_size: many
d_call: NA
j_call: TRBJ2-3
v_call: TRBV2
cdr3_length: 15
cdr3_nt: TGTGCCAGCAGAAGAATGGATGGTTCTGCAGATACGCAGTATTTT
cdr3_aa: CASRRMDGSADTQYF

clone_size: many
d_call: NA
j_call: TRBJ2-3
v_call: TRBV6-2/TRBV6-3
cdr3_length: 11
cdr3_nt: TGTGCCAGCAGTTACGAGCGGTGGCAGTATTTT
cdr3_aa: CASSYERWQYF

clone_size: many
d_call: NA
j_call: TRBJ2-1
v_call: TRBV20-1
cdr3_length: 11
cdr3_nt: TGCAGTGGCGGGGCGGACAATGAGCAGTTCTTC
cdr3_aa: CSGGADNEQFF

clone_size: many
d_call: TRBD1
j_call: TRBJ2-3
v_call: TRBV24-1
cdr3_length: 13
cdr3_nt: TGTGCCACCAGGAATATAGGGGGCGATACGCAGTATTTT
cdr3_aa: CATRNIGGDTQYF

clone_size: many
d_call: TRBD1
j_call: TRBJ1-6
v_call: TRBV27
cdr3_length: 14
cdr3_nt: TGTGCCAGCAGGAGACAGGGAATGAATTCACCCCTCCACTTT
cdr3_aa: CASRRQGMNSPLHF

clone_size: many
d_call: NA
j_call: TRBJ2-4
v_call: TRBV15
cdr3_length: 15
cdr3_nt: TGTGCCACCAGCCCTACAGGGATTTATGGGGTCATTCAGTACTTC
cdr3_aa: CATSPTGIYGVIQYF

clone_size: NA
d_call: TRBD2
j_call: TRBJ2-3
v_call: TRBV20-1
cdr3_length: 17
cdr3_nt: TGCAGTGCCCCCGGGACCGGGACTAGCGGGAGCACAGATACGCAGTATTTT
cdr3_aa: CSAPGTGTSGSTDTQYF

clone_size: NA
d_call: NA
j_call: TRBJ1-1
v_call: TRBV15
cdr3_length: 16
cdr3_nt: TGTGCCACCAGCAGTCCCTCGGTGGTAAGGAACACTGAAGCTTTCTTT
cdr3_aa: CATSSPSVVRNTEAFF

clone_size: NA
d_call: NA
j_call: TRBJ2-5
v_call: TRBV27
cdr3_length: 15
cdr3_nt: TGTGCCAGCAGCTCCTCAAACCGGGACAAAGAGACCCAGTACTTC
cdr3_aa: CASSSSNRDKETQYF

clone_size: NA
d_call: NA
j_call: TRBJ2-3
v_call: TRBV10-1
cdr3_length: 8
cdr3_nt: TGCGCCAGCCCCAGAGGGGATTTT
cdr3_aa: CASPRGDF

clone_size: many
d_call: TRBD2
j_call: TRBJ2-3
v_call: TRBV6-2/TRBV6-3
cdr3_length: 14
cdr3_nt: TGTGCCAGCAGGGAAGCGGGAGAGGCAGATACGCAGTATTTT
cdr3_aa: CASREAGEADTQYF

clone_size: many
d_call: NA
j_call: TRBJ1-4
v_call: TRBV30
cdr3_length: 14
cdr3_nt: TGTGCCTGGAGGCCGGGGGGATCTGCCGAAAAACTGTTTTTT
cdr3_aa: CAWRPGGSAEKLFF

clone_size: many
d_call: TRBD2
j_call: TRBJ2-3
v_call: TRBV7-9
cdr3_length: 21
cdr3_nt: TGTGCCAGCAGCTTAATGGCGGGGGAACTAGCGGGAGGGGCTGACACAGATACGCAGTATTTT
cdr3_aa: CASSLMAGELAGGADTDTQYF

clone_size: many
d_call: NA
j_call: TRBJ1-1
v_call: TRBV20-1
cdr3_length: 14
cdr3_nt: TGCAGTGCTAGAGCCCCCGCGGGGGGCGGTGAAGCTTTCTTT
cdr3_aa: CSARAPAGGGEAFF

clone_size: many
d_call: TRBD1
j_call: TRBJ2-2
v_call: TRBV7-3
cdr3_length: 15
cdr3_nt: TGTGCCAGCAGCCTACAGGGGAGGAACACCGGGGAGCTGTTTTTT
cdr3_aa: CASSLQGRNTGELFF

clone_size: many
d_call: NA
j_call: TRBJ1-3
v_call: TRBV28
cdr3_length: 19
cdr3_nt: TGTGCCAGCAGACGAGGGGCACAAGGTGACCCCTTCTCTGGAAACACCATATATTTT
cdr3_aa: CASRRGAQGDPFSGNTIYF

clone_size: many
d_call: TRBD2
j_call: TRBJ2-2
v_call: TRBV12-3/TRBV12-4
cdr3_length: 20
cdr3_nt: TGTGCCAGCAGTCATGGGGGCCTGACTAGCGGGAGCCAGAACACCGGGGAGCTGTTTTTT
cdr3_aa: CASSHGGLTSGSQNTGELFF

clone_size: many
d_call: TRBD1
j_call: TRBJ2-3
v_call: TRBV3-1
cdr3_length: 16
cdr3_nt: TGTGCCAGCAGCCGCAACGGACAGGGAGGCACAGATACGCAGTATTTT
cdr3_aa: CASSRNGQGGTDTQYF

clone_size: many
d_call: TRBD1
j_call: TRBJ1-6
v_call: TRBV20-1
cdr3_length: 15
cdr3_nt: TGCAGTGCTTGGGAGACAGGGGGCGCCGATTCACCCCTCCACTTT
cdr3_aa: CSAWETGGADSPLHF

clone_size: NA
d_call: NA
j_call: TRBJ1-2
v_call: TRBV19
cdr3_length: 13
cdr3_nt: TGTGCCAGTAGCCCCAGGGAATACTATGGCTACACCTTC
cdr3_aa: CASSPREYYGYTF

clone_size: many
d_call: TRBD1
j_call: TRBJ1-2
v_call: TRBV6-2/TRBV6-3
cdr3_length: 13
cdr3_nt: TGTGCCAGCAGTTTGGACAGGGGAGGAGGCTACACCTTC
cdr3_aa: CASSLDRGGGYTF

clone_size: many
d_call: NA
j_call: TRBJ1-1
v_call: TRBV7-9
cdr3_length: 14
cdr3_nt: TGTGCCAGCAGCTTCGTGGGGGCAAAGACTGGAGCTTTCTTT
cdr3_aa: CASSFVGAKTGAFF

clone_size: NA
d_call: TRBD2
j_call: TRBJ2-3
v_call: TRBV20-1
cdr3_length: 17
cdr3_nt: TGCAGTGCCCCCGGGACCGGGACTAGCGGGAGCCCAGATACGCAGTATTTT
cdr3_aa: CSAPGTGTSGSPDTQYF

clone_size: many
d_call: TRBD1
j_call: TRBJ1-1
v_call: TRBV5-1
cdr3_length: 13
cdr3_nt: TGCGCCAGCAGCACGGGACAGTGGGATGAAGCTTTCTTT
cdr3_aa: CASSTGQWDEAFF

clone_size: NA
d_call: TRBD1
j_call: TRBJ1-6
v_call: TRBV9
cdr3_length: 16
cdr3_nt: TGTGCCAGCAGCCCCCAACAGGGGACGAATAATTCACCCCTCCACTTT
cdr3_aa: CASSPQQGTNNSPLHF

clone_size: few
d_call: TRBD2
j_call: TRBJ2-7
v_call: TRBV20-1
cdr3_length: 16
cdr3_nt: TGCAGTGCCCCCGGGACCGGGACTAGCGGGAGTTTTGAGCAGTACTTC
cdr3_aa: CSAPGTGTSGSFEQYF

clone_size: few
d_call: TRBD2
j_call: TRBJ2-1
v_call: TRBV4-1
cdr3_length: 16
cdr3_nt: TGCGCCAGCAGCCAAGTCCCCAGCGGGAGGGCAGGTGAGCAGTTCTTC
cdr3_aa: CASSQVPSGRAGEQFF

clone_size: many
d_call: TRBD2
j_call: TRBJ2-5
v_call: TRBV6-1
cdr3_length: 13
cdr3_nt: TGTGCCAGCAGCCCTAGCGGGAAAGAGACCCAGTACTTC
cdr3_aa: CASSPSGKETQYF

clone_size: many
d_call: TRBD2
j_call: TRBJ2-1
v_call: TRBV10-3
cdr3_length: 14
cdr3_nt: TGTGCCATCAGTGACACGACTAGCAACAATGAGCAGTTCTTC
cdr3_aa: CAISDTTSNNEQFF

clone_size: NA
d_call: TRBD2
j_call: TRBJ2-1
v_call: TRBV2
cdr3_length: 16
cdr3_nt: TGTGCCAGCAGTGAAGGGGGACTAGCGGGATTTTATGAGCAGTTCTTC
cdr3_aa: CASSEGGLAGFYEQFF

clone_size: many
d_call: NA
j_call: TRBJ2-7
v_call: TRBV20-1
cdr3_length: 14
cdr3_nt: TGCAGTGCTAGTTTAGCGAGGAGCTCCTACGAGCAGTACTTC
cdr3_aa: CSASLARSSYEQYF

clone_size: many
d_call: TRBD1
j_call: TRBJ2-7
v_call: TRBV20-1
cdr3_length: 14
cdr3_nt: TGCAGTGCTATCGGGACAGGGAAACGGGACGAGCAGTACTTC
cdr3_aa: CSAIGTGKRDEQYF

clone_size: NA
d_call: NA
j_call: TRBJ2-7
v_call: TRBV12-3/TRBV12-4
cdr3_length: 14
cdr3_nt: TGTGCCAGCAGTTTTATCGGCGGAAACTACGAGCAGTACTTC
cdr3_aa: CASSFIGGNYEQYF

clone_size: NA
d_call: TRBD2
j_call: TRBJ2-1
v_call: TRBV10-3
cdr3_length: 19
cdr3_nt: TGTGCCATCAGTGAGTCGGGGGCCTGGCTAGCGGGGTCCTACAATGAGCAGTTCTTC
cdr3_aa: CAISESGAWLAGSYNEQFF

clone_size: many
d_call: NA
j_call: TRBJ1-2
v_call: TRBV3-1
cdr3_length: 13
cdr3_nt: TGTGCCAGCAGCCAAGGAGGGGAATATGGCTACACCTTC
cdr3_aa: CASSQGGEYGYTF

clone_size: many
d_call: TRBD2
j_call: TRBJ2-1
v_call: TRBV5-1
cdr3_length: 15
cdr3_nt: TGCGCCAGCAGGCTAGCGGGACCTTCGTGGGACGAGCAGTTCTTC
cdr3_aa: CASRLAGPSWDEQFF

clone_size: many
d_call: NA
j_call: TRBJ1-3
v_call: TRBV4-1
cdr3_length: 16
cdr3_nt: TGCGCCAGCAGCCAACCGGGACGGATCTCTGGAAACACCATATATTTT
cdr3_aa: CASSQPGRISGNTIYF

clone_size: many
d_call: NA
j_call: TRBJ2-3
v_call: TRBV2
cdr3_length: 12
cdr3_nt: TGTGCCAGCAGTGGGACTACTGATACGCAGTATTTT
cdr3_aa: CASSGTTDTQYF

clone_size: many
d_call: NA
j_call: TRBJ2-1
v_call: TRBV28
cdr3_length: 14
cdr3_nt: TGTGCCAGCACTCCCGGACATGGCCGGAATGAGCAGTTCTTC
cdr3_aa: CASTPGHGRNEQFF

clone_size: many
d_call: NA
j_call: TRBJ1-5
v_call: TRBV4-1
cdr3_length: 17
cdr3_nt: TGCGCCAGCAGCCAAGGGGCAGGGGCGGTTGGCAATCAGCCCCAGCATTTT
cdr3_aa: CASSQGAGAVGNQPQHF

clone_size: many
d_call: NA
j_call: TRBJ2-3
v_call: TRBV7-2
cdr3_length: 17
cdr3_nt: TGTGCCAGCAGCTTAAGATTCGGCGGGCCCACCGTGGATACGCAGTATTTT
cdr3_aa: CASSLRFGGPTVDTQYF

clone_size: many
d_call: NA
j_call: TRBJ1-4
v_call: TRBV28
cdr3_length: 11
cdr3_nt: TGTGCCAGCAGCAAAGAGGCTAAACTGTTTTTT
cdr3_aa: CASSKEAKLFF

clone_size: many
d_call: TRBD1
j_call: TRBJ1-5
v_call: TRBV6-1
cdr3_length: 14
cdr3_nt: TGTGCCAGCAGTGAGGGACAGGGCGGTCAGCCCCAGCATTTT
cdr3_aa: CASSEGQGGQPQHF